These T cell receptor beta chains were read from a single sample in a study of CD8+CD57+ T cells in acquired aplastic anemia. In TCRdb, the reads were re-called with MiXCR into one record per CDR3 protein. The sample lists 200,000 or so distinct CDR3 sequences; roughly 60% were seen once. Sequenced material: sorted CD4+, CD8+, or CD8+CD57+ T cells (not recorded which) from PBMCs. The receptors were sampled from a human donor with aplastic anemia. CDR3s include the opening cysteine and the closing phenylalanine or tryptophan.

TRBJ2-6 | TRBV2 | CASSATGQGANVLTF
TRBJ2-2 | TRBV6-4 | CASSGGGANTGELFF
TRBJ2-3 | TRBV5-1 | CASSLPSGSTADTQYF
TRBJ2-7 | TRBV20-1 | CSVLGFPDGQYF
TRBJ2-5 | TRBV7-9 | CASSTSGSQETQYF
TRBJ2-6 | TRBV7-9 | CASSLRVGDRGPGANVLTF
TRBJ2-3 | TRBV28 | CASSLGARSTDTQYF
TRBJ2-7 | TRBV10-3 | CAIRGLAENYEQYF
- | TRBV6-4 | CASSAGTSGGFEQFF
TRBJ2-3 | TRBV7-3 | CASSQTQGADTQYF
TRBJ1-1 | TRBV7-2 | CASSLVGLAEAFF
TRBJ2-5 | TRBV24-1 | CATSRGAYQETQYF
TRBJ2-7 | TRBV7-9 | CASSPAGQGATNEQYF
TRBJ2-3 | TRBV29-1 | CSVAGLAGSTDTQYF
TRBJ1-2 | TRBV12-3/TRBV12-4 | CASSEGQGAGGYTF
TRBJ2-7 | TRBV24-1 | CATADRPYEQYF
TRBJ1-5 | TRBV28 | CASSSPVGGNQPQHF
TRBJ1-1 | TRBV9 | CASSRGGGGTEAFF
TRBJ2-7 | TRBV19 | CASSKGGIGTVSYEQYF
TRBJ2-7 | TRBV5-8 | CASREPPLYEQYF
TRBJ2-1 | TRBV25-1 | CASSGRLAAYNEQFF
TRBJ2-1 | TRBV2 | CASTFHDRGYNEQFF
TRBJ2-3 | TRBV12-3/TRBV12-4 | CASSHMTDTDTQYF
TRBJ1-2 | TRBV10-3 | CAISEVERWENYGYTF
TRBJ2-5 | TRBV19 | CASSSGEGSTETQYF
TRBJ1-5 | TRBV27 | CASSRTGLGNQPQHF
TRBJ2-2 | TRBV24-1 | CATGAAPTGELFF
TRBJ2-3 | TRBV24-1 | CAGDRARGRSGTDTQYF
TRBJ2-3 | TRBV9 | CASSVAVADTQYF
TRBJ2-3 | TRBV11-2 | CASSRDRGSTDTQYF
TRBJ1-2 | TRBV10-3 | CAISEGGLSDYGYTF
TRBJ1-6 | TRBV3-1 | CASSPGQATNSPLHF
TRBJ2-5 | TRBV19 | CASSIGGGGYETQYF
TRBJ1-3 | TRBV19 | CASGVGDGNTIYF
TRBJ1-1 | TRBV15 | CATSYAYEMNTEAFF
TRBJ2-3 | TRBV7-9 | CASSPLRTGGDTQYF
TRBJ2-7 | TRBV9 | CASTTSFVGRVDYEQYF
TRBJ2-1 | TRBV14 | CASSPLAGGVNEQFF
TRBJ2-5 | TRBV7-9 | CASSLGDRAKETQYF
TRBJ1-1 | TRBV27 | CASSLLSRYTEAFF
TRBJ2-7 | TRBV12-3/TRBV12-4 | CASSRDRVDEQYF
TRBJ1-1 | TRBV10-3 | CAISESMGAAEAFF
TRBJ1-3 | TRBV7-6 | CASSLRDRSSSGNTIYF
TRBJ2-2 | TRBV10-2 | CASSVGGPGELFF
TRBJ2-3 | TRBV2 | CASRPGSPDTQYF
TRBJ2-7 | TRBV7-3 | CASSSPREIEQYF
TRBJ2-5 | TRBV29-1 | CSFQRGDPQETQYF
TRBJ2-5 | TRBV24-1 | CATSDPRAWETQYF
TRBJ2-6 | TRBV6-4 | CASSEGEDTGANVLTF
TRBJ2-7 | TRBV29-1 | CSVELGQLREQYF
TRBJ1-1 | TRBV7-8 | CASSYKAGQVEAFF
TRBJ2-1 | TRBV12-3/TRBV12-4 | CASRQYNEQFF
TRBJ2-2 | TRBV7-9 | CASSFQLAGVGTGELFF
TRBJ2-3 | TRBV9 | CASSVVGGGRGDTQYF
TRBJ2-5 | TRBV2 | CASSEEPWLSETQYF
TRBJ2-1 | TRBV7-6 | CASSGNTLSSGSRSYNEQFF
TRBJ2-1 | TRBV7-9 | CASRSPGTGYNEQFF
TRBJ2-3 | TRBV7-6 | CASSVSGASTDTQYF
TRBJ1-1 | TRBV29-1 | CSVDGQAEAFF